This T cell receptor (beta chain) comes out of a study of beta chain features in type 1 diabetes. Overall study: Healthy donors, compared against patients, showed similar age, gender and cell yields. General study findings and limits: Whatever favoring of shorter templates PCR might show would apply equally to patients and controls. Resolution of whether HLA type affects TCRB rearrangement was not achieved here. Among all four CD4+ subsets, Type 1 diabetes patients had TCRB CDR3s that were moderately but significantly shorter.

Investigators reverse transcribed all isolated RNA, so they sequenced expressed TCRB transcripts. TCRdb keeps only in-frame clones here, not all; method: immunoSEQ multiplex PCR. The sample carries some 360,000 clones, 8% to 10% recorded once. Staining for CD45RO/CCR7/CD25/CD127/CD95/CD27 allowed sorting of CD4+ naive, central memory, regulatory and stem cell-like memory cells. Per the germline V gene, CDR1 is SGHAT and CDR2 is FQNNGV. V was pared by 5 bases and J by 11 bases, with 10 bases between. The CDR3 extends over 11 amino acids. Only a few counts were recorded for this clone. What it binds is not known.

The source is a man aged 25 to 40 with type 1 diabetes. Sequenced input: central memory CD4+ T cells from blood. The chain carries TRBV11-2 and TRBJ2-1; D perhaps matches TRBD1 (5 bases). CDR3 bases: TGTGCCAGCAGCGTACAGGAGAAGCAGTTCTTC. Protein product: CASSVQEKQFF.